These T cell receptor beta chains were read from a single sample in a study of T cell responses to AZD1222 COVID-19 vaccine. The data were produced by immunoSEQ multiplex PCR, yet TCRdb's version contains in-frame clones alone and is incomplete. The data contain over 95,000 clones, around 89% of them singletons. Sequenced material: peripheral blood, taken on day 0 of AZD1222 vaccination. These receptors came from an adult in good health. CDR3s include the opening cysteine and the closing phenylalanine or tryptophan. The order of the fields is clone size, CDR3 length, D gene, V gene, J gene, CDR3 DNA, CDR3 protein. D genes are given only for firm matches. Clone size, where shown, is once, few, many, or a class for clones that have expanded.

once	11	NA	TRBV6-6	TRBJ1-6	TGTGCCAGCAGTTACAATTCACCCCTCCACTTT	CASSYNSPLHF
NA	15	NA	TRBV4-3	TRBJ2-1	TGCGCCAGCAGCCAAGACGGGCACTCCGGCAATGAGCAGTTCTTC	CASSQDGHSGNEQFF
NA	16	NA	TRBV19	TRBJ1-3	TGTGCCAGTTTCGGGCAAGGACCCCTCTCTGGAAACACCATATATTTT	CASFGQGPLSGNTIYF
NA	16	NA	TRBV3-1/TRBV3-2	TRBJ2-1	TGTGCCAGCAGCCAAGATTCGGCGAGCTCCTACAATGAGCAGTTCTTC	CASSQDSASSYNEQFF
NA	16	NA	TRBV19	TRBJ1-5	TGTGCCAGCCACCATCCCGCGGCCCCAAGGAATCAGCCCCAGCATTTT	CASHHPAAPRNQPQHF
NA	15	NA	TRBV6-1	TRBJ2-7	TGTGCCAGCAGTGAAAGGAGCAGGGGCTCCTACGAGCAGTACTTC	CASSERSRGSYEQYF
NA	11	NA	TRBV20-1	TRBJ1-2	TGCAGTGCGAGACAGTTCTATGGCTACACCTTC	CSARQFYGYTF
NA	11	NA	TRBV29-1	TRBJ2-2	TGCAGCGTTGAGAACACCGGGGAGCTGTTTTTT	CSVENTGELFF
NA	14	NA	TRBV5-4	TRBJ1-2	TGTGCCAGCAGCTGGCAGGACCGATCCTTTGGCTACACCTTC	CASSWQDRSFGYTF
NA	16	NA	TRBV19	TRBJ1-4	TGTGCCAGTAGTATAACCTCACCGCCGCGGAATGAAAAACTGTTTTTT	CASSITSPPRNEKLFF
NA	15	NA	TRBV5-1	TRBJ1-1	TGCGCCAGCAGCTCCAGGGGTGGGGTGAACACTGAAGCTTTCTTT	CASSSRGGVNTEAFF
NA	18	TRBD2	TRBV5-4	TRBJ2-3	TGTGCCAGCAGCTTGGTTCTAGCGGGAGTCCGAGACACAGATACGCAGTATTTT	CASSLVLAGVRDTDTQYF
NA	14	TRBD1	TRBV5-1	TRBJ2-1	TGCGCCAGCCGCGGACAGGGGAAATACAATGAGCAGTTCTTC	CASRGQGKYNEQFF
NA	15	NA	TRBV19	TRBJ2-6	TGTGCCAGTATCCAGCGAAGCTCTGGGGCCAACGTCCTGACTTTC	CASIQRSSGANVLTF
NA	14	NA	TRBV19	TRBJ1-4	TGTGCCAGTAGTAAAAACAGGGTAGAAGAAAAACTGTTTTTT	CASSKNRVEEKLFF
NA	14	TRBD1	TRBV18	TRBJ1-5	TGTGCCAGCTCACCGACAGGGGGCGACCAGCCCCAGCATTTT	CASSPTGGDQPQHF
once	14	NA	TRBV24-1	TRBJ1-1	TGTGCCACCAGTAAGTCAGCCCCGAACACTGAAGCTTTCTTT	CATSKSAPNTEAFF
few	16	TRBD2	TRBV19	TRBJ2-7	TGTGCCAGTAGTAGAACGGGGACTAGCGGGGATTACGAGCAGTACTTC	CASSRTGTSGDYEQYF
NA	12	NA	TRBV9	TRBJ1-3	TGTGCCAGCAGCGTAGGGGAGGACACCATATATTTT	CASSVGEDTIYF
NA	15	NA	TRBV9	TRBJ2-7	TGTGCCAGCAGCGTAGCTACCAGCTCACCCTACGAGCAGTACTTC	CASSVATSSPYEQYF
NA	17	TRBD1	TRBV19	TRBJ2-3	TGTGCCAGTAGTCAACCCGGGACAGGGTCTGGCACAGATACGCAGTATTTT	CASSQPGTGSGTDTQYF
NA	16	NA	TRBV5-6	TRBJ2-7	TGTGCCAGCAGCTTTGGCAGGGGCCTATTCTCCTACGAGCAGTACTTC	CASSFGRGLFSYEQYF
few	12	NA	TRBV29-1	TRBJ2-1	TGCAGCGTTGGTGACTACTACAATGAGCAGTTCTTC	CSVGDYYNEQFF
once	11	NA	TRBV10-3	TRBJ1-2	TGTGCCATCAGGCAGGGTGACGGCTACACCTTC	CAIRQGDGYTF
once	16	NA	TRBV28	TRBJ1-5	TGTGCCAGCAGTTTTTTTAAGGGGGTGTCCAATCAGCCCCAGCATTTT	CASSFFKGVSNQPQHF
NA	16	TRBD2	TRBV24-1	TRBJ2-3	TGTGCCACGGGGACATATAGCGGGAGTCTGACAGATACGCAGTATTTT	CATGTYSGSLTDTQYF
NA	15	TRBD2	TRBV6-5	TRBJ2-7	TGTGCCAGCAGTTACGGGCGGGAGGGCCCCTACGAGCAGTACTTC	CASSYGREGPYEQYF
NA	15	NA	TRBV6-6	TRBJ1-2	TGTGCCAGCAGTTACACCCAGGGGCCGGCGGATGGCTACACCTTC	CASSYTQGPADGYTF
NA	12	NA	TRBV23-1	TRBJ1-3	TGCGCCAGCAGTCGCGGTAGGAACACCATATATTTT	CASSRGRNTIYF
NA	15	TRBD1	TRBV2	TRBJ1-1	TGTGCCAGCAGGTTAGAGGACAGGGAGGGCACTGAAGCTTTCTTT	CASRLEDREGTEAFF
NA	13	NA	TRBV7-2	TRBJ1-1	TGTGCCAGCAGCTTAGGGTTCCAGCCTGAAGCTTTCTTT	CASSLGFQPEAFF
NA	14	NA	TRBV5-1	TRBJ2-3	TGCGCCAGCAAGGCGGCCCTATACACAGATACGCAGTATTTT	CASKAALYTDTQYF
NA	17	NA	TRBV9	TRBJ2-1	TGTGCCAGCAGCGTAGGAAGGCTTGGTAGCGGCGACAATGAGCAGTTCTTC	CASSVGRLGSGDNEQFF
NA	16	NA	TRBV4-2	TRBJ2-4	TGTGCCAGCAGCCAAGAGGGAACTCTAGCCAAAAACATTCAGTACTTC	CASSQEGTLAKNIQYF
NA	13	TRBD2	TRBV9	TRBJ2-1	TGTGCCAGCAGCGTAGTCGGGCGGGAGGTACAGTTCTTC	CASSVVGREVQFF
NA	13	NA	TRBV5-1	TRBJ1-2	TGCGCCAGCACTTTACAGGGTGACTATGGCTACACCTTC	CASTLQGDYGYTF
NA	17	TRBD1	TRBV23-1	TRBJ2-7	TGCGCCAGCAGTCAATCCCCTCCCGGGACAGACTCCTACGAGCAGTACTTC	CASSQSPPGTDSYEQYF
once	16	NA	TRBV5-1	TRBJ1-3	TGCGCCAGCAGTTCTGGTGGGTCTGTCTCTGGAAACACCATATATTTT	CASSSGGSVSGNTIYF
NA	14	TRBD1	TRBV3-1/TRBV3-2	TRBJ2-7	TGTGCCAGCAGCCGGCCGGGACAGGGGTACGAGCAGTACTTC	CASSRPGQGYEQYF
NA	17	NA	TRBV28	TRBJ2-2	TGTGCCAGCAGTTTATTTTGGCCCCTGAGGAACACCGGGGAGCTGTTTTTT	CASSLFWPLRNTGELFF
NA	13	NA	TRBV19	TRBJ1-2	TGTGCCAGTAGTATGGGGAACGAATATGGCTACACCTTC	CASSMGNEYGYTF
once	12	NA	TRBV10-2	TRBJ2-7	TGCGCCAGCCAAGTCATAGGCTACGAGCAGTACTTC	CASQVIGYEQYF
NA	14	NA	TRBV19	TRBJ1-2	TGTGCCACGAATCCCCGGGCAGGTGACTATGGCTACACCTTC	CATNPRAGDYGYTF
NA	14	NA	TRBV3-1/TRBV3-2	TRBJ2-2	TGTGCCAGCAGCCTTATGACTGGCACCGGGGAGCTGTTTTTT	CASSLMTGTGELFF
once	18	TRBD1	TRBV4-2	TRBJ1-4	TGTGCCAGCAGCCAAGCCTCAGGGGGAAGGATGACTAATGAAAAACTGTTTTTT	CASSQASGGRMTNEKLFF
NA	12	NA	TRBV7-9	TRBJ2-3	TGTGCCAGCAGCCGAAGCACAGATACGCAGTATTTT	CASSRSTDTQYF
few	17	TRBD1	TRBV6-6	TRBJ1-4	TGTGCCAGCAGTCCCCAACTCCAGACAGGGGTGAACGAAAAACTGTTTTTT	CASSPQLQTGVNEKLFF
NA	18	TRBD2	TRBV7-9	TRBJ2-3	TGTGCCAGCACCCCCGCGGGGCTAGCGGGAGTGATCACAGATACGCAGTATTTT	CASTPAGLAGVITDTQYF
NA	15	TRBD2	TRBV18	TRBJ2-7	TGTGCCAGCTCAGATTCCAAGCGGGACCCCTACGAGCAGTACTTC	CASSDSKRDPYEQYF
NA	16	NA	TRBV27	TRBJ2-7	TGTGCCAGCAGTTTAAGGCCTGACTCCACTTCCTACGAGCAGTACTTC	CASSLRPDSTSYEQYF
NA	14	NA	TRBV9	TRBJ2-3	TGTGCCAGCAGCCCTCGGGGTAGCACAGATACGCAGTATTTT	CASSPRGSTDTQYF